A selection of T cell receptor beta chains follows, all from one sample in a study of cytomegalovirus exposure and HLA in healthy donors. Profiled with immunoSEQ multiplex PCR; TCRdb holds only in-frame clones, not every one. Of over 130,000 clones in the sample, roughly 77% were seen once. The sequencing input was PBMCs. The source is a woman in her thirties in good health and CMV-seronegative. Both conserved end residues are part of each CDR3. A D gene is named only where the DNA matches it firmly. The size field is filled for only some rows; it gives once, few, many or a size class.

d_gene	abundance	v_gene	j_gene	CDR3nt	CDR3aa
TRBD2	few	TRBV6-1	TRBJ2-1	TGTGCCAGCAGCCGAACTAGCGGAGATAATGAGCAGTTCTTC	CASSRTSGDNEQFF
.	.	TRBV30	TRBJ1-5	TGTGCCTGGAGTGTGCGTAGCAATCAGCCCCAGCATTTT	CAWSVRSNQPQHF
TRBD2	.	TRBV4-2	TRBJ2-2	TGTGCCAGCAGCCAAGACTATAACCTAGCGGGGGGAACCGGGGAGCTGTTTTTT	CASSQDYNLAGGTGELFF
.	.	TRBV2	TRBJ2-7	TGTGCCAGCAGCGAGCAGGGGTCCTACGAGCAGTACTTC	CASSEQGSYEQYF
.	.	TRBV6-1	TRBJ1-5	TGTGCCAGCAGTGAACTGGAGTTTCTCATCAGCCCCCAGCATTTT	CASSELEFLISPQHF
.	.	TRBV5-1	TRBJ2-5	TGCGCCAGCAGCTTGGGGGCAGGCCAAGAGACCCAGTACTTC	CASSLGAGQETQYF
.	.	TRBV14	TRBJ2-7	TGTGCCAGCAGCCAAAAGTGGACAGCGTACGAGCAGTACTTC	CASSQKWTAYEQYF
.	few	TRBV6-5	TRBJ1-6	TGTGCCAGCATAAATAGGGGTCCGGAGAATTCACCCCTCCACTTT	CASINRGPENSPLHF
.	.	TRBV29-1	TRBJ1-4	TGCAGCGTCGGTAGATCTAATGAAAAACTGTTTTTT	CSVGRSNEKLFF
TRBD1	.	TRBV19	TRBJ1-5	TGTGCCAGTAGTCCTACCAAGGGACAGCTCTCGCCCCAGCATTTT	CASSPTKGQLSPQHF
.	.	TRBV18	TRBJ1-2	TGTGCCAGCTCACCACAACAGGAGCGTAACTATGGCTACACCTTC	CASSPQQERNYGYTF
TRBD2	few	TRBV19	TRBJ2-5	TGTGCCAGTAGTATCTCCAGCGGGGGGGCAGAGACCCAGTACTTC	CASSISSGGAETQYF
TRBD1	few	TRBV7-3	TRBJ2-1	TGTGCCAGCAGCTTGCAATCCACCGGGACAGGCTTGAGTGAGCAGTTCTTC	CASSLQSTGTGLSEQFF
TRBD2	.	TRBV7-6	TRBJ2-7	TGTGCCAGCAGCCCCGCGGGAGGAAGCTCCTACGAGCAGTACTTC	CASSPAGGSSYEQYF
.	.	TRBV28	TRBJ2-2	TGTGCCAGCAGGCCGGGGTGGCTCCCCCCGGGCACCGGGGAGCTGTTTTTT	CASRPGWLPPGTGELFF
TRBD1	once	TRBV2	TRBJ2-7	TGTGCCAGCAGTCTTACCGGGACAGGGTTCCCCGAGCAGTACTTC	CASSLTGTGFPEQYF
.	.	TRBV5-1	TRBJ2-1	TGCGCCAGCAGCGCGGGGGGACAGTACAATGAGCAGTTCTTC	CASSAGGQYNEQFF
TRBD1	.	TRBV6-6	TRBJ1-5	TGTGCCAGCAGTCCACGGGGGACAGATCAGCCCCAGCATTTT	CASSPRGTDQPQHF
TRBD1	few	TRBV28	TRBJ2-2	TGTGCCAGCAGTCCCCAGGGGGAAGTTAAGGGGGAGCTGTTTTTT	CASSPQGEVKGELFF
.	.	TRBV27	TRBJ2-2	TGTGCCAGCACCAGCACCAGGATAAACACCGGGGAGCTGTTTTTT	CASTSTRINTGELFF
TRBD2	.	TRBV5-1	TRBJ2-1	TGCGCCAGCACACTAGCGGGAAGCAATGAGCAGTTCTTC	CASTLAGSNEQFF
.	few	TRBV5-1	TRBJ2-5	TGCGCCAGCAGCCAACTACAAGAGACCCAGTACTTC	CASSQLQETQYF
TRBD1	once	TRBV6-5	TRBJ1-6	TGTGCCAGCAGCCGGGACAGTAATTCACCCCTCCACTTT	CASSRDSNSPLHF
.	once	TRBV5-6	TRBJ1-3	TGTGCCAGCAGCTGGGGGAGGGCTGGAAACACCATATATTTT	CASSWGRAGNTIYF
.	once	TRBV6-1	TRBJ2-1	TGTGCCAGCAGTGAAGGGTATAGCGGTGACTACAATGAGCAGTTCTTC	CASSEGYSGDYNEQFF
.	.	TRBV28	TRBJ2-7	TGTGCCAGCAGCACACCCCAGGTTGGAAGATACGAGCAGTACTTC	CASSTPQVGRYEQYF
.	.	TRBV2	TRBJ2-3	TGTGCCAGCAGTGACGGGACTCAAAGCCGCTACACAGATACGCAGTATTTT	CASSDGTQSRYTDTQYF
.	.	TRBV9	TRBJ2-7	TGTGCCAGCAGCCTCAGTCAACAGTCTTACGAGCAGTACTTC	CASSLSQQSYEQYF
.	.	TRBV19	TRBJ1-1	TGTGCCAGTAGTATGAGGTCGTCTGAAGCTTTCTTT	CASSMRSSEAFF
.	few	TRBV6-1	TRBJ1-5	TGTGCCACCCGGGGGTCCAATCAGCCCCAGCATTTT	CATRGSNQPQHF
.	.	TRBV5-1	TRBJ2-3	TGCGCCAGCAGCTCCCGCGGGGCCCTCACAGATACGCAGTATTTT	CASSSRGALTDTQYF
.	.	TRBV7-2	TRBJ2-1	TGTGCCAGCAGCTTTGGCCGATCAGGTGAGCAGTTCTTC	CASSFGRSGEQFF
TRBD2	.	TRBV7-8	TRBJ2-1	TGTGCCAGCAGCCCTCGGTGGGCGGGAGAGAGTTACAATGAGCAGTTCTTC	CASSPRWAGESYNEQFF
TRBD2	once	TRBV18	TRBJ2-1	TGTGCCAGCTCACCACCCTTAATCGTAGCGGGAGGGCCGGCCGATACCTACAATGAGCAGTTCTTC	CASSPPLIVAGGPADTYNEQFF
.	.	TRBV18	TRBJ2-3	TGTGCCAGCTCACCCATTGTCGGGGAATCCACGCAGTATTTT	CASSPIVGESTQYF
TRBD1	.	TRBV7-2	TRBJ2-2	TGTGCCAGCAGCTTAGTTTCCCGGACAGGGAACACCGGGGAGCTGTTTTTT	CASSLVSRTGNTGELFF
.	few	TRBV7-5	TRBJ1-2	TGTGCCAGAAGCCCTGGACAGGCTACCAACTATGGCTACACCTTC	CARSPGQATNYGYTF
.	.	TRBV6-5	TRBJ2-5	TGTGCCAGCAGTTTCGATCGAGCGGAGACCCAGTACTTC	CASSFDRAETQYF
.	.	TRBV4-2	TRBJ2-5	TGTGCCAGCAGCCAAGATTCGCGGGGTCACCGAGAGACCCAGTACTTC	CASSQDSRGHRETQYF
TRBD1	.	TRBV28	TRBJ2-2	TGTGCCAGCAGTTTATGGGGACAGGGGATTACCGGGGAGCTGTTTTTT	CASSLWGQGITGELFF
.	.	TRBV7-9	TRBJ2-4	TGTGCCAGCAGCTTAGTGGTTGGAGGTGAACAGTACTTC	CASSLVVGGEQYF
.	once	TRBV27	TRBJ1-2	TGTGCCAGCAGTCCCGCCGGGGGTCTGGGAACCTACACCTTC	CASSPAGGLGTYTF
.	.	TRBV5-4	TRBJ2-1	TGTGCCAGCAGCGCCGCCCCAGGGGAGGGTGAGCAGTTCTTC	CASSAAPGEGEQFF
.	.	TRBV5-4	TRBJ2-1	TGTGCCAGCAGCCTGGAGGGACAGAAGGCCAATGAGCAGTTCTTC	CASSLEGQKANEQFF
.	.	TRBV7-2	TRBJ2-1	TGTGCCAGCAGCTCGGACTCGCGCTCCTACAATGAGCAGTTCTTC	CASSSDSRSYNEQFF
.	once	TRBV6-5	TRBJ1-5	TGTGCCAGCAGTTACACGAGGGGGAGCAATCAGCCCCAGCATTTT	CASSYTRGSNQPQHF
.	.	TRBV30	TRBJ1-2	TGTGCCTGGAGTGTATTCATGTATCGAGTTGGCTATGGCTACACCTTC	CAWSVFMYRVGYGYTF
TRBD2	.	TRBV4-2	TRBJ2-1	TGTGCCAGCAGCCTCCAACTAGCGGGGGGGCCAAATGAGCAGTTCTTC	CASSLQLAGGPNEQFF
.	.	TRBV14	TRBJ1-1	TGTGCCAACAGGTGGGGGGGGTGGGCTGAAGCTTTCTTT	CANRWGGWAEAFF
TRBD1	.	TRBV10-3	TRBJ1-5	TGTGCCACCGCCCCTAGGCAGGGGGATTTTCAGCCCCAGCATTTT	CATAPRQGDFQPQHF
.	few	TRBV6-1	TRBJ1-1	TGTGCCATCGAGCCGGGACACTACACTGAAGCTTTCTTT	CAIEPGHYTEAFF
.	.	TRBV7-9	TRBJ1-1	TGTGCCAGCAGCTTAGGGCCCGGGTTAAACACTGAAGCTTTCTTT	CASSLGPGLNTEAFF
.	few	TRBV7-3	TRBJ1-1	TGTGCCAGCAGCCCCGGTCCGTACACTGAAGCTTTCTTT	CASSPGPYTEAFF
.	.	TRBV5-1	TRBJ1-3	TGCGCCAGCAGCTCTTTGTCTGGAAACACCATATATTTT	CASSSLSGNTIYF
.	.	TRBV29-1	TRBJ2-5	TGCAGCGTTGTTGGTCCCGGGGGAGAGACCCAGTACTTC	CSVVGPGGETQYF
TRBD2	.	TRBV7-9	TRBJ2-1	TGTGCCAGCAGCTCCGGGACTAGCGGGGGACCCACTACCCATGAGCAGTTCTTC	CASSSGTSGGPTTHEQFF
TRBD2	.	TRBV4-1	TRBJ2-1	TGCGCCAGCAGCCAAGTCGATCTAGGACTAGCGGGAGGGAATGAGCAGTTCTTC	CASSQVDLGLAGGNEQFF
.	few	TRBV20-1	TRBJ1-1	TGCAGTGCCCCCACCCGGGGTGAAGCTTTCTTT	CSAPTRGEAFF
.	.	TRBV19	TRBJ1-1	TGTGCCAGTAGTATAGGACAGATGAACACTGAAGCTTTCTTT	CASSIGQMNTEAFF
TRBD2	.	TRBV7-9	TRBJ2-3	TGTGCCAGCAGCTTAGGGGGGATAGCGGGTACGCAGTATTTT	CASSLGGIAGTQYF